These T cell receptor beta chains were read from a single sample in a study of blood T cell repertoires in COVID-19. Profiling relied on immunoSEQ multiplex PCR, and the TCRdb table lists in-frame clones only, not all of them. The profile shows around 29,000 clones, approximately 83% of them singletons. The sequencing input was peripheral blood. The source is a woman aged 55-70 years with active COVID-19. The CDR3 runs from the conserved cysteine through the conserved F or W. The order of the fields is V gene, clone size, CDR3 length, J gene, D gene, CDR3 DNA, CDR3 protein. A D gene is named only where the DNA matches it firmly. Clone size is given for some rows only: seen once, a few or many times, or a class if the clone is expanded.

>TRBV19|NA|14|TRBJ2-2|TRBD1
TGTGCCAGCTGCCCCCGACAGGGCACCGGGGAGCTGTTTTTT
CASCPRQGTGELFF
>TRBV12-3/TRBV12-4|few|13|TRBJ2-6|NA
TGTGCCAGCAGCCTTACTGGGGCCAACGTCCTGACTTTC
CASSLTGANVLTF
>TRBV3-1/TRBV3-2|NA|18|TRBJ2-1|TRBD2
TGTGCCAGCAGCCAAGTGGGGGAGACTAGCGGGAGGATCGATGAGCAGTTCTTC
CASSQVGETSGRIDEQFF
>TRBV28|NA|14|TRBJ1-2|NA
TGTGCCAGCAGTTTGGGGCAGGGTGACTATGGCTACACCTTC
CASSLGQGDYGYTF
>TRBV2|NA|16|TRBJ1-1|TRBD1
TGTGCCAGCAGTGGGAAAGAGGGGGCATTGGAGACTGAAGCTTTCTTT
CASSGKEGALETEAFF
>TRBV5-4|few|13|TRBJ2-7|NA
TGTGCCAGCAGCTTGGATCGAGGGGGCGAGCAGTACTTC
CASSLDRGGEQYF
>TRBV11-3|NA|11|TRBJ2-7|NA
TGTGCCAGCAGCTTCGGGGACGAGCAGTACTTC
CASSFGDEQYF
>TRBV24-1|NA|13|TRBJ2-7|NA
TGTGCCACCAGTGACCAGGGGCGGCGCGAGCAGTACTTC
CATSDQGRREQYF
>TRBV28|NA|16|TRBJ2-6|TRBD1
TGTGCCAGCAGGGAGACAGGGGAGGCTGGGGCCAACGTCCTGACTTTC
CASRETGEAGANVLTF
>TRBV5-1|NA|13|TRBJ2-5|NA
TGCGCCAGCAGACGGGACACTCAAGAGACCCAGTACTTC
CASRRDTQETQYF
>TRBV4-1|NA|16|TRBJ1-4|NA
TGCGCCAGCAGCCAAGATGTAAACAGGGTGGCTGAAAAACTGTTTTTT
CASSQDVNRVAEKLFF
>TRBV27|NA|16|TRBJ2-2|TRBD2
TGTGCCAGCAGTTTTACTAGCGGGGTCAGGACCGGGGAGCTGTTTTTT
CASSFTSGVRTGELFF
>TRBV10-3|NA|17|TRBJ2-2|TRBD1
TGTGCCATCAGTGACCCCATAAGACAGGGAGAAACCGGGGAGCTGTTTTTT
CAISDPIRQGETGELFF
>TRBV19|NA|15|TRBJ1-5|TRBD1
TGTGCCAGTAACAGGGGCCTACCTTTTGAACAGCCCCAGCATTTT
CASNRGLPFEQPQHF
>TRBV5-1|NA|15|TRBJ2-1|NA
TGCGCCAGCCGCATCAACGCCGGCTCCTACAATGAGCAGTTCTTC
CASRINAGSYNEQFF
>TRBV7-9|NA|17|TRBJ2-1|TRBD2
TGTGCCAGCAGCTTTCACCTCGGGACTAGCGGGACAAATGAGCAGTTCTTC
CASSFHLGTSGTNEQFF
>TRBV11-3|NA|16|TRBJ2-2|TRBD1
TGTGCCAGCAGCTTAGGTGGACAGGGGTTTACCGGGGAGCTGTTTTTT
CASSLGGQGFTGELFF
>TRBV10-2|NA|15|TRBJ1-1|TRBD1
TGCGCCAGCAGAATACAGGGGACACCGAACACTGAAGCTTTCTTT
CASRIQGTPNTEAFF
>TRBV2|NA|14|TRBJ2-3|TRBD2
TGTGCCAGCCGCCTAGCGGGGTGGGCAGATACGCAGTATTTT
CASRLAGWADTQYF
>TRBV7-9|NA|14|TRBJ2-5|NA
TGTGCCAGCAGCTTATGGTCGGACCAAGAGACCCAGTACTTC
CASSLWSDQETQYF
>TRBV7-9|NA|17|TRBJ2-3|TRBD2
TGTGCCAGCAGCTTAGGAGTTCTAGCGGGCTTGGCAGATACGCAGTATTTT
CASSLGVLAGLADTQYF
>TRBV29-1|NA|15|TRBJ2-2|NA
TGCAGCGTTGAAGACCCAAACAGGGCCCCCGGGGAGCTGTTTTTT
CSVEDPNRAPGELFF
>TRBV11-2|NA|15|TRBJ2-1|NA
TGTGCCAGCAGCTTCCTCGCGAGCGGGACAAAAGAGCAGTTCTTC
CASSFLASGTKEQFF
>TRBV5-6|NA|13|TRBJ2-7|NA
TGTGCCAGCAGCTTTTACGGAGCGTCTGAGCAGTACTTC
CASSFYGASEQYF
>TRBV6-6|NA|13|TRBJ2-7|NA
TGTGCCAGCAGTTATGCCGGCGCCGGGGGAAGGTACTTC
CASSYAGAGGRYF
>TRBV2|NA|14|TRBJ2-2|TRBD2
TGTGCCAGCATATCGCGGGAGGTGACCGGGGAGCTGTTTTTT
CASISREVTGELFF
>TRBV2|NA|15|TRBJ2-1|TRBD1
TGTGCCGCCCGGTCAGGACAGGGAGGATACAATGAGCAGTTCTTC
CAARSGQGGYNEQFF
>TRBV7-2|NA|15|TRBJ2-2|NA
TGTGCCAGCAGCGAATGGCCGGGTTCGAACGGGGAGCTGTTTTTT
CASSEWPGSNGELFF
>TRBV5-5|once|14|TRBJ1-4|NA
TGTGCCAGCAGCTGGACGGGGAGTACTGAAAAACTGTTTTTT
CASSWTGSTEKLFF
>TRBV6-2/TRBV6-3|NA|15|TRBJ2-3|TRBD2
TGTGCCAGCAGTCGGACTAGCGGCAGAGCAGATACGCAGTATTTT
CASSRTSGRADTQYF
>TRBV28|once|15|TRBJ1-2|TRBD1
TGTGCCAGCAGTTCTTTGAGGGGGCCTAACTATGGCTACACCTTC
CASSSLRGPNYGYTF
>TRBV7-9|NA|17|TRBJ2-3|TRBD2
TGTGCCAGCAGCTTAGTGGGGCTAGCGGGGATCACAGATACGCAGTATTTT
CASSLVGLAGITDTQYF
>TRBV7-9|NA|15|TRBJ2-5|TRBD2
TGTGCCAGCAGCTCTAGACTAGCGGGAGAAGAGACCCAGTACTTC
CASSSRLAGEETQYF
>TRBV6-2/TRBV6-3|NA|15|TRBJ1-2|NA
TGTGCCAGCAGTTACTCGAATTTGGGGGCCGGTGGCTACACCTTC
CASSYSNLGAGGYTF
>TRBV10-3|NA|14|TRBJ2-1|TRBD1
TGTGCCATCAGGGAACAGGGGGCTCGTGATGAGCAGTTCTTC
CAIREQGARDEQFF
>TRBV5-1|NA|14|TRBJ2-1|NA
TGCGCCAGCAGCTTTGGGCTAGCGAGCAATGAGCAGTTCTTC
CASSFGLASNEQFF
>TRBV7-8|NA|14|TRBJ2-7|TRBD1
TGTGCCAGCAGCTGGGGACAGGGGGCCTACGAGCAGTACTTC
CASSWGQGAYEQYF
>TRBV18|NA|16|TRBJ2-7|TRBD1
TGTGCCAGCTCCCCGAATTCCGGGACAGCCTCCTACGAGCAGTACTTC
CASSPNSGTASYEQYF
>TRBV9|NA|15|TRBJ2-7|TRBD2
TGTGCCAGCAGCGTAACGAGCGGGGCGCACTACGAGCAGTACTTC
CASSVTSGAHYEQYF
>TRBV29-1|NA|15|TRBJ2-5|TRBD2
TGCAGTACTTACGGGGGGGTAGACAACAGCGAGACCCAGTACTTC
CSTYGGVDNSETQYF
>TRBV19|NA|14|TRBJ1-5|NA
TGTGCCAGTAGTACTTGGACAGAGAATCAGCCCCAGCATTTT
CASSTWTENQPQHF
>TRBV5-6|NA|15|TRBJ1-4|NA
TGTGCCAGCGGGGCAGGTTCAGTGGTAGGGGAAAAACTGTTTTTT
CASGAGSVVGEKLFF
>TRBV19|NA|18|TRBJ2-2|NA
TGTGCCAGTAGTTTCCTAGGTCTCACAGGGAGATACACCGGGGAGCTGTTTTTT
CASSFLGLTGRYTGELFF
>TRBV18|NA|16|TRBJ2-2|TRBD1
TGTGCCAGCTCACCCAAGGACAGGCCGAACACCGGGGAGCTGTTTTTT
CASSPKDRPNTGELFF
>TRBV5-1|NA|18|TRBJ2-1|TRBD2
TGCGCCAGCAGCTTGGGCATCGCGGGAGGGTTCTCCTACAATGAGCAGTTCTTC
CASSLGIAGGFSYNEQFF
>TRBV3-1/TRBV3-2|NA|15|TRBJ1-2|NA
TGTGCCAGCAGCCAATCTCCGGGGTCTAACTATGGCTACACCTTC
CASSQSPGSNYGYTF
>TRBV28|NA|12|TRBJ1-2|NA
TGTGCCAGCAGCCAGGCCCTCTATGGCTACACCTTC
CASSQALYGYTF
>TRBV5-4|NA|16|TRBJ2-3|TRBD2
TGTGCCAGCAGCTCAGGACTAGCGGGAAGCACAGATACGCAGTATTTT
CASSSGLAGSTDTQYF
>TRBV7-9|NA|12|TRBJ2-7|NA
TGTGCCAGCAGCCCGGGGACCTACGAGCAGTACTTC
CASSPGTYEQYF
>TRBV6-5|NA|13|TRBJ1-5|NA
TGTGCCAGCAGGGGGCTTGGCAATCAGCCCCAGCATTTT
CASRGLGNQPQHF
>TRBV4-1|NA|15|TRBJ1-4|NA
TGCGCCAGCAGCCAATATAGCGGGGGTTACGAAAAACTGTTTTTT
CASSQYSGGYEKLFF